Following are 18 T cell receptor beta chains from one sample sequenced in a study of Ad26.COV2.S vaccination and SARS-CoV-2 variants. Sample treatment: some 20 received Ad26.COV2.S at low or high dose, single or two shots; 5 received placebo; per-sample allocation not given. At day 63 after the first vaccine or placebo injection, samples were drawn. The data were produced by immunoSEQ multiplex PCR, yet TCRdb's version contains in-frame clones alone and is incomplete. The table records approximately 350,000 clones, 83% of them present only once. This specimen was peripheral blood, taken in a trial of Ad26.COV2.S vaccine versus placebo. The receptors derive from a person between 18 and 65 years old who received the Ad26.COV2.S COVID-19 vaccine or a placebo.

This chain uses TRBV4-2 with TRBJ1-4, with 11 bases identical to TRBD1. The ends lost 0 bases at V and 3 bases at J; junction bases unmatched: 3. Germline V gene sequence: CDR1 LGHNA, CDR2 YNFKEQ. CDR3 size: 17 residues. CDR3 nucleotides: TGTGCCAGCAGCCAAGAGGGACAGGGGGTCTCTAATGAAAAACTGTTTTTT. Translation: CASSQEGQGVSNEKLFF.

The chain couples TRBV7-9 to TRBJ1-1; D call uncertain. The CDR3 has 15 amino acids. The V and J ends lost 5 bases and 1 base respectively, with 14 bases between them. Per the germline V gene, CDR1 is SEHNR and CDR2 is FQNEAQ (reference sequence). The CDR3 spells CASSNVTDANTEAFF. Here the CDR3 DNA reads TGTGCCAGCAGCAACGTAACAGACGCGAACACTGAAGCTTTCTTT. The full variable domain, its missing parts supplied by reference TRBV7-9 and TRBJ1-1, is DTGVSQNPRHKITKRGQNVTFRCDPISEHNRLYWYRQTLGQGPEFLTYFQNEAQLEKSRLLSDRFSAERPKGSFSTLEIQRTEQGDSAMYLCASSNVTDANTEAFFGQGTRLTVV.

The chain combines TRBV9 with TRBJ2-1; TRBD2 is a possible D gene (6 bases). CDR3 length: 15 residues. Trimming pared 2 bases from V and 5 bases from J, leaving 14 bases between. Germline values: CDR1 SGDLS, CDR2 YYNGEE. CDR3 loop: CASSVPGTGNNEQFF. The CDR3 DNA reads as TGTGCCAGCAGCGTCCCCGGGACTGGGAACAATGAGCAGTTCTTC.

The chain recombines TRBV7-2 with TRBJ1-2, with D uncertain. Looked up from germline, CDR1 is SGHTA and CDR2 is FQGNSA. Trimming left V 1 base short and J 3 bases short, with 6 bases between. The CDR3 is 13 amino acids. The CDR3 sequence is CASSLGADYGYTF. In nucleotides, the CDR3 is TGTGCCAGCAGCTTAGGCGCAGACTATGGCTACACCTTC.

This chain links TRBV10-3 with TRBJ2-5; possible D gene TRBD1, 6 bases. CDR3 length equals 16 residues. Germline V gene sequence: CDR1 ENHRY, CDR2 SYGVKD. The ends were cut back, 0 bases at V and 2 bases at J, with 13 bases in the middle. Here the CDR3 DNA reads TGTGCCATCAGTGAGTCCCAGGGGTCGAAGCAAGAGACCCAGTACTTC. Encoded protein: CAISESQGSKQETQYF.

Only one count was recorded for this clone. Written as DNA, the CDR3 is TGTGCCAGCAGTTCCAAGGGCCAGCCCCAGCATTTT. This gives the protein CASSSKGQPQHF. The chain links TRBV12-3 or TRBV12-4 to TRBJ1-5, with D uncertain. The CDR3 length is 12 residues. V lost 4 bases, J lost 7 bases, and 8 bases lay in between.

The chain's CDR3 is CASGLWTSGVDTQYF. The CDR3 DNA reads TGTGCTAGTGGTTTGTGGACTAGCGGCGTAGATACGCAGTATTTT. The rearrangement joins TRBV12-5 to TRBJ2-3, with 10 bases aligning to TRBD2. The CDR3 covers 15 residues. In germline, CDR1 is LGHNT, CDR2 FRNRAP. V dropped 2 bases and J dropped 5; count of bases not matched to a gene: 4.

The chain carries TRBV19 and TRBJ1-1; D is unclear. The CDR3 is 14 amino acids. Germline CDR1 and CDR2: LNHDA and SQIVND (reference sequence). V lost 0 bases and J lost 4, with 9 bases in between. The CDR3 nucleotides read TGTGCCAGTAGTATAGATCTCGAGGGCACTGAAGCTTTCTTT. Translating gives CASSIDLEGTEAFF.

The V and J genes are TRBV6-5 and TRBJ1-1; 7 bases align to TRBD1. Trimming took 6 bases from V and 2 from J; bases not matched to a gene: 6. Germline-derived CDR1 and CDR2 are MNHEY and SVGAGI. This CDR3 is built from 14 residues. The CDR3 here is CASRAQGPNTEAFF. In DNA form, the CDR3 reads TGTGCCAGCAGGGCACAGGGGCCAAACACTGAAGCTTTCTTT.

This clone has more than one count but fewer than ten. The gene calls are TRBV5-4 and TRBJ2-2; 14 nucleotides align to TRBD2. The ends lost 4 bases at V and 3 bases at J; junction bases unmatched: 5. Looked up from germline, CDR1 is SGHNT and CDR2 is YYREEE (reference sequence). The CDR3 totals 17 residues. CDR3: CASSPTSGGAHTGELFF. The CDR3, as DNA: TGTGCCAGCAGCCCGACTAGCGGGGGGGCGCACACCGGGGAGCTGTTTTTT. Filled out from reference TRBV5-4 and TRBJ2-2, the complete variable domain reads ETGVTQSPTHLIKTRGQQVTLRCSSQSGHNTVSWYQQALGQGPQFIFQYYREEENGRGNFPPRFSGLQFPNYSSELNVNALELDDSALYLCASSPTSGGAHTGELFFGEGSRLTVL.

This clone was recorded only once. CDR3 in amino acids: CASSVGPGGTYEQYF. CDR3 bases: TGTGCCAGCAGCGTAGGGCCGGGGGGCACATACGAGCAGTACTTC. The rearrangement links TRBV9 to TRBJ2-7, with D possibly being TRBD2 (7 bases). Looked up from germline, CDR1 is SGDLS and CDR2 is YYNGEE. This CDR3 has 15 amino acids. The V end lost 0 bases, the J end lost 4 bases, and 14 bases lay between the germline ends.

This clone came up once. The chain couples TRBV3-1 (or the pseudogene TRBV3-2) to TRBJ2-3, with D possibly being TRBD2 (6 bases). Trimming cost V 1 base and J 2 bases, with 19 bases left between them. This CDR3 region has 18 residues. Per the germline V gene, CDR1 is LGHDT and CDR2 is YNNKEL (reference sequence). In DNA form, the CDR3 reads TGTGCCAGCAGCCAAGTGCCCCTCGGAGGGGTTCTCACAGATACGCAGTATTTT. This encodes CASSQVPLGGVLTDTQYF.

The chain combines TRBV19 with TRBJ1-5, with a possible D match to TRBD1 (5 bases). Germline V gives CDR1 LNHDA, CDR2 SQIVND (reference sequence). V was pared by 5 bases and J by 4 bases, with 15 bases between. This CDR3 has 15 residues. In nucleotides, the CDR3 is TGTGCCAGTAGTTACCTGGCCTGGGGGAATCAGCCCCAGCATTTT. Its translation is CASSYLAWGNQPQHF.

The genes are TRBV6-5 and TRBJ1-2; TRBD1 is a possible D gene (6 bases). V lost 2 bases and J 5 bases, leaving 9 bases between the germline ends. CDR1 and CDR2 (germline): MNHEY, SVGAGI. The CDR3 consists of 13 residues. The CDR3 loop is CASSYGTLYGYTF. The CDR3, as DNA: TGTGCCAGCAGTTACGGGACACTGTATGGCTACACCTTC.

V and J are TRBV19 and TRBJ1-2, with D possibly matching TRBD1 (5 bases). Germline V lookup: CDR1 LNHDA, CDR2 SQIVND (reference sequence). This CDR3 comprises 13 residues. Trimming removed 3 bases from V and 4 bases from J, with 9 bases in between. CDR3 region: CASSMGVGYGYTF. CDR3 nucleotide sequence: TGTGCCAGTAGTATGGGGGTCGGCTATGGCTACACCTTC.

The CDR3 spells CASSIARTGGSYEQYF. In DNA, the CDR3 is TGTGCCAGTAGTATAGCCCGGACAGGGGGCTCCTACGAGCAGTACTTC. V usage is TRBV19 and J usage is TRBJ2-7; TRBD1 aligns across 10 bases. V was pared by 1 base and J by 0 bases, with 3 bases of the junction left unmatched. The CDR3 has 16 amino acids. Germline V gene lookup returns CDR1 LNHDA and CDR2 SQIVND (reference sequence). Combining the CDR3 with reference TRBV19 and TRBJ2-7 gives the whole variable domain DGGITQSPKYLFRKEGQNVTLSCEQNLNHDAMYWYRQDPGQGLRLIYYSQIVNDFQKGDIAEGYSVSREKKESFPLTVTSAQKNPTAFYLCASSIARTGGSYEQYFGPGTRLTVT.

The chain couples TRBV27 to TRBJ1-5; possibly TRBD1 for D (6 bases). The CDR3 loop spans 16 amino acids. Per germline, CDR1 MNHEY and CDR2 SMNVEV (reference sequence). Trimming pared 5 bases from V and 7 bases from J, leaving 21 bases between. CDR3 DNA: TGTGCCAGCAGTGTCTCCCGGGACACCACCGGGCAGCCCCAGCATTTT. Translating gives CASSVSRDTTGQPQHF.

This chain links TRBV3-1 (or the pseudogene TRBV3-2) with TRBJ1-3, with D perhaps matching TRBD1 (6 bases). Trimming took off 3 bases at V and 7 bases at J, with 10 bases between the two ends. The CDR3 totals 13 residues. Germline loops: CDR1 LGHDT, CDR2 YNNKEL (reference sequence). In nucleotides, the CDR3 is TGTGCCAGCAGCCAGAACAGGGTGAACACCATATATTTT. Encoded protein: CASSQNRVNTIYF.